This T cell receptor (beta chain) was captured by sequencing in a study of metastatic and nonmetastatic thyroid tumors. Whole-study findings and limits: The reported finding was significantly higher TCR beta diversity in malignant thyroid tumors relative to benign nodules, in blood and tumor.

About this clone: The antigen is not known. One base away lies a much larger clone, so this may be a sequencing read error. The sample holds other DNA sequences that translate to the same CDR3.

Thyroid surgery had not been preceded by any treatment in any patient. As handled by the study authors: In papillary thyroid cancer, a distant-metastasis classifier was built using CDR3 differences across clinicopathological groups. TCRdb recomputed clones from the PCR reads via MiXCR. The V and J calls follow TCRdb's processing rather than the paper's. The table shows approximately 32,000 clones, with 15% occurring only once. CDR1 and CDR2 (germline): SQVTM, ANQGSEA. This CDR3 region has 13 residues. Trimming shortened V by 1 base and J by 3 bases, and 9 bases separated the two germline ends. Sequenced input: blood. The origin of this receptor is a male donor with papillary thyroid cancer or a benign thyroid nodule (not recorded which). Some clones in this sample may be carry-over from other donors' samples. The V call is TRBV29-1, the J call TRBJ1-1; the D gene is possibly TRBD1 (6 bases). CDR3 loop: CSVEATGYTEAFF. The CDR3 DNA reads TGCAGCGTTGAAGCTACAGGGTACACTGAAGCTTTCTTT.